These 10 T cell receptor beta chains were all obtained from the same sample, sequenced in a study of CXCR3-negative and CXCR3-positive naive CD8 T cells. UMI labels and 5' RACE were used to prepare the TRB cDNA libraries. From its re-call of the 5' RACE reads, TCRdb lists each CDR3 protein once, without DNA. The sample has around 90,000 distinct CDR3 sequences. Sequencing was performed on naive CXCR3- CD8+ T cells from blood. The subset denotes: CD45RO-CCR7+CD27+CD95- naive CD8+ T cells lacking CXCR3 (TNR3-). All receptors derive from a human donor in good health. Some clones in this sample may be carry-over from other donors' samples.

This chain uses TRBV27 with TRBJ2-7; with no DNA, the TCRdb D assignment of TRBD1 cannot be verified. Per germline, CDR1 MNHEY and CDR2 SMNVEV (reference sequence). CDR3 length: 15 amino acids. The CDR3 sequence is CASARGVGSSYEQYF.

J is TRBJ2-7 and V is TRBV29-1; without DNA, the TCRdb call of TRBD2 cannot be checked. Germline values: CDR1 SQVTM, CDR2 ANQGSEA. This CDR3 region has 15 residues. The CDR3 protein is CSVEEERARSYEQYF.

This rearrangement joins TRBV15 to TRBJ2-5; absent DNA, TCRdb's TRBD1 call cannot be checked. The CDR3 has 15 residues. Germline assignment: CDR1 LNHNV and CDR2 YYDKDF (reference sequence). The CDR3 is CATSSPLTGVETQYF.

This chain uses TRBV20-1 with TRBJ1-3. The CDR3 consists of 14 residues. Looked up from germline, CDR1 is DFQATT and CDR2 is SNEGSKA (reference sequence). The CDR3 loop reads CSARGGSSGNTIYF.

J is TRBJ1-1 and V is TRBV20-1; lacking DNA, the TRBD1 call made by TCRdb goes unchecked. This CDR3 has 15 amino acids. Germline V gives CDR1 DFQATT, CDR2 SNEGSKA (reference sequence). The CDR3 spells CSARDLGDPNTEAFF.

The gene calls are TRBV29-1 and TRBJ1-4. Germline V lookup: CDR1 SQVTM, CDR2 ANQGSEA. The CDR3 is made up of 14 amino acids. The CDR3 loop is CSVVPVGMGEILFF. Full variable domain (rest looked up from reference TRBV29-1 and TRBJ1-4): SAVISQKPSRDICQRGTSLTIQCQVDSQVTMMFWYRQQPGQSLTLIATANQGSEATYESGFVIDKFPISRPNLTFSTLTVSNMSPEDSSIYLCSVVPVGMGEILFFGSGTQLSVL.

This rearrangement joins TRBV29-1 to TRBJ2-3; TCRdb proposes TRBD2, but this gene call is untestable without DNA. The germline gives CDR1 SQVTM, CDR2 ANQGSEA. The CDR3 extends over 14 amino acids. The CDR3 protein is CSVATSSRTDTQYF.

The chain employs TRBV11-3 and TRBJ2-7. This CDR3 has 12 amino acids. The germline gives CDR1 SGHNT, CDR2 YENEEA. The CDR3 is CASGEISYEQYF.

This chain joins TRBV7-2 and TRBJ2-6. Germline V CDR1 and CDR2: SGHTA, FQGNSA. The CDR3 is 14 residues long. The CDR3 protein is CASSLISGANVLTF.

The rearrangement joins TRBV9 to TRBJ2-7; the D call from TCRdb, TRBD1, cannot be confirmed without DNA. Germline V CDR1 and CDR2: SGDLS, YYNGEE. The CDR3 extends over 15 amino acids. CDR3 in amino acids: CASSATSNPVGEQYF.